Here is one T cell receptor beta chain with its context. Its target is not known. This record belongs to a study of shared clonotypes between healthy human individuals. Study results and limitations: An effect of sequencing depth on clonotype sharing among donors was expected. Among several donors, roughly 5% of naive CD4 clonotypes were found in common. Relative to their counterparts shared across all four donors, non-shared clonotypes exhibited diminished generation probabilities. Represented genetic and exposure-history diversity was restricted by having few donors.

The repertoire was sequenced with immunoSEQ multiplex PCR; TCRdb's copy has only in-frame clones and lacks some. The sample lists a few million clones, 85% to 95% occurring once. Trimming removed 5 bases from V and 7 bases from J, with 10 bases in between. CDR3 length: 12 amino acids. Germline lookup yields CDR1 SGHDT and CDR2 YYEEEE. The chain has TRBV5-6 and TRBJ2-1; the D gene could be TRBD1 or TRBD2 (5 bases each). Material: naive CD4+ T cells from PBMCs. Subset indicated: CD45RA+ positively selected. This clonotype was sampled from a man younger than 30 in good health. Some clones in this sample may be carry-over from other donors' samples. CDR3 sequence: CASRGTGNEQFF. CDR3 DNA sequence: TGTGCCAGCAGGGGGACGGGAAATGAGCAGTTCTTC.